The clone carrying this T cell receptor (beta chain) has at least ten counts. Its specificity is not known. TCRdb re-analysed the 5' RACE reads in MiXCR, keeping a single row per CDR3 protein. The sample lists 250,000 to 300,000 distinct CDR3 sequences, around 8% occurring once. These data belong to a study of T-cell memory formation after mild COVID-19. General study points: SARS-CoV-2 specificity of second-wave clones peaking day 37 was unconfirmed. Prior to infection, memory already included some responding clones, suggesting cross-reactive memory joined.

Germline V gene lookup returns CDR1 MGHRA and CDR2 YSYEKL. Trimming cost V 4 bases and J 0 bases; bases outside gene matches: 4. The CDR3 loop spans 15 amino acids. Material for sequencing was PBMCs or a T cell subset sorted from them (not recorded which). This chain connects TRBV4-1 to TRBJ1-1, with TRBD1 identical over 8 bases. This clonotype was sampled from a man younger than 35 who had mild COVID-19 (a few samples of this study predate the infection). Cell type and time point are not known. CDR3 in amino acids: CASSPRTGLNTEAFF. The DNA for the CDR3 is TGCGCCAGCAGCCCCCGGACAGGGCTGAACACTGAAGCTTTCTTT.